This note documents a single T cell receptor beta chain sequence. The data were taken from a study of patients and donors after allogeneic stem cell transplantation. In TCRdb, the RT-PCR reads were re-called with MiXCR into one record per CDR3 protein. Seen here are roughly 880,000 distinct CDR3 sequences, more than 15% observed once, and the top ten hold under 6.5%. Input material: blood, either unsorted or a sorted T cell fraction (not recorded which). The sequence derives from a human donor who was either an allogeneic HSCT recipient or a stem cell or donor lymphocyte infusion donor (not recorded which). It is not recorded whose cells these are; they may come from a transplant donor.

DNA of the CDR3: TGTGCCATCAGTCAAGGGGTTAGTAATCAGCCCCAGCATTTT. This encodes CAISQGVSNQPQHF. The chain has TRBV10-3 and TRBJ1-5; a weak D match, TRBD1 (5 bases). Germline assignment: CDR1 ENHRY and CDR2 SYGVKD. The CDR3 length is 14 residues. Trimming took 5 bases from V and 4 from J, leaving 12 bases between them.